The next 15 T cell receptor beta chains were all read from a single sample in a study of blood T cells in healthy people across ages. Sample-barcoded 5' priming and a J-beta primer mix drove a second PCR of roughly 6 to 12 cycles. One entry per CDR3 protein, called by TCRdb with MiXCR from the 5' RACE reads. The sample carries under 700,000 distinct CDR3 sequences, 24% recorded once. These data were also filed under a second study, of T cells of mothers and their children.

The sequenced material came from blood. These receptors were obtained from a boy aged 5-17 years in good health.

The rearrangement uses TRBV5-5 and TRBJ1-6; D is ambiguous. The germline gives CDR1 SGHKS, CDR2 YYEKEE (reference sequence). V shed 4 bases and J shed 7 bases, with 12 bases lying between them. CDR3 length: 14 residues. The CDR3 DNA reads as TGTGCCAGCAGCCCGGGAGAGGTCAATTCACCCCTCCACTTT. Amino acid sequence: CASSPGEVNSPLHF.

The chain uses TRBV4-1 and TRBJ2-5; D unclear. The germline V and J ends were trimmed by 0 bases and 0 bases, with 11 bases remaining between them. This CDR3 is built from 16 residues. Germline V gene data show CDR1 as MGHRA and CDR2 as YSYEKL. The DNA for the CDR3 is TGCGCCAGCAGCCAAGATATCCAGAGTTACCAAGAGACCCAGTACTTC. Amino acid sequence: CASSQDIQSYQETQYF.

This clonotype has only a few counts. The chain recombines TRBV28 with TRBJ2-5, with D possibly being TRBD2 (6 bases). Near its end, the DNA agrees better with TRBJ2-7, so the J call may be wrong. The germline V gene encodes CDR1 MDHEN and CDR2 SYDVKM. The CDR3 has 15 residues. CDR3 nucleotides: TGTGCCAGCAGTTTGGCCCGGGGGACCCTGGACGAGCAGTACTTC. Its protein product is CASSLARGTLDEQYF.

This rearrangement joins TRBV7-2 to TRBJ2-7, with TRBD2 matching over 8 bases. CDR3 size: 16 residues. Trimming removed 0 bases from V and 4 bases from J; junction bases left unmatched: 8. The germline gives CDR1 SGHTA, CDR2 FQGNSA. As DNA, the CDR3 is TGTGCCAGCAGCTTAGCGCCAGCGGGAGCGACGTACGAGCAGTACTTC. Encoded protein: CASSLAPAGATYEQYF.

Worth noting for this clonotype: A much more abundant neighbour one base away suggests this may be a read error. The V gene is TRBV29-1, the J gene TRBJ1-2, with 7 bases lining up with TRBD1. The CDR3 is 13 residues long. V was pared by 5 bases and J by 7 bases, with 10 bases of the junction left unmatched. Germline assignment: CDR1 SQVTM and CDR2 ANQGSEA. CDR3 protein: CSVQVTGQGGYTF. CDR3 coding DNA: TGCAGCGTTCAAGTGACAGGGCAGGGTGGCTACACCTTC.

This clonotype was seen only a few times. The chain has TRBV28 and TRBJ2-7; no clear D. V lost 3 bases and J lost 5, with 20 bases in between. CDR1 MDHEN and CDR2 SYDVKM come from the germline V gene. This CDR3 is 16 amino acids long. The CDR3 bases are TGTGCCAGCAGTTTCATGCCCTCCGGGTATCACCACGAGCAGTACTTC. Translating it yields CASSFMPSGYHHEQYF.

This clonotype was detected ten times or more. The rearrangement uses TRBV4-3 and TRBJ2-7; 10 nucleotides match TRBD1. The V gene end was trimmed by 0 bases and the J gene end by 5 bases; junction bases not matched to a gene: 7. The CDR3 is 16 residues long. Germline CDR1 is LGHNA and CDR2 is YSLEER. CDR3 DNA: TGCGCCAGCAGCCAAGACCTGGGACAGGGGTTCGACGAGCAGTACTTC. Amino acid sequence: CASSQDLGQGFDEQYF.

This clonotype was picked up a small number of times. The genes are TRBV28 and TRBJ2-5; TRBD2 aligns across 13 bases. Losses at the gene ends were 6 bases for V and 1 base for J; bases not matched to a gene: 14. Germline CDR1 reads MDHEN; CDR2 reads SYDVKM. There are 19 residues in the CDR3. The CDR3 protein is CASSLPGLAGVISQETQYF. Here the CDR3 DNA reads TGTGCCAGCAGCCTACCCGGACTAGCGGGGGTAATTTCCCAAGAGACCCAGTACTTC.

This clonotype was counted many times. The rearrangement uses TRBV29-1 and TRBJ2-5; possibly TRBD1 for D (6 bases). The length of the CDR3 is 14 residues. Germline loops: CDR1 SQVTM, CDR2 ANQGSEA. V lost 3 bases and J 1 base, leaving 12 bases between the germline ends. This chain's CDR3 is CSVERLQGQETQYF. The CDR3 DNA reads as TGCAGCGTTGAGAGGTTACAGGGCCAAGAGACCCAGTACTTC. Looking up the rest from reference TRBV29-1 and TRBJ2-5 gives the full variable domain: SAVISQKPSRDICQRGTSLTIQCQVDSQVTMMFWYRQQPGQSLTLIATANQGSEATYESGFVIDKFPISRPNLTFSTLTVSNMSPEDSSIYLCSVERLQGQETQYFGPGTRLLVL.

The rearrangement links TRBV5-1 to TRBJ1-2; possible D gene TRBD1, 6 bases. Trimming cost V 4 bases and J 0 bases, with 10 bases left between them. Germline V CDR1 and CDR2: SGHRS, YFSETQ. This CDR3 has 14 residues. The CDR3 DNA is TGCGCCAGCAGCGTCGACAGGCCTAACTATGGCTACACCTTC. It specifies CASSVDRPNYGYTF.

This rearrangement joins TRBV3-1 to TRBJ1-2; 8 bases agree with TRBD1. Germline trimming cut 1 base from V and 0 bases from J; bases unmatched to any gene: 13. Germline V gives CDR1 LGHDT, CDR2 YNNKEL (reference sequence). This CDR3 has 19 amino acids. CDR3 nucleotides: TGTGCCAGCAGCCAAGTTTTTACGACAGGGGCCGCTTCTAACTATGGCTACACCTTC. Amino acids: CASSQVFTTGAASNYGYTF.

This clonotype showed up just once. The rearrangement joins TRBV20-1 to TRBJ2-5; TRBD2 is a possible D gene (6 bases). The CDR3 contains 15 residues. The germline gives CDR1 DFQATT, CDR2 SNEGSKA (reference sequence). CDR3 sequence: CSARGPGDTEETQYF. The CDR3 DNA reads TGCAGCGCGAGAGGGCCGGGGGATACTGAAGAGACCCAGTACTTC.

The genes are TRBV9 and TRBJ2-4, with no clear D. This CDR3 has 13 amino acids. Per the germline V gene, CDR1 is SGDLS and CDR2 is YYNGEE. V was pared by 4 bases and J by 10 bases, with 15 bases between. The CDR3, as DNA: TGTGCCAGCAGCCTTCCGGGTCATGGGATTCAGTACTTC. It translates to CASSLPGHGIQYF.

The chain has TRBV13 and TRBJ2-5, with no clear D. This CDR3 has 15 residues. Per germline, CDR1 PRHDT and CDR2 FYEKMQ (reference sequence). V was pared by 1 base and J by 4 bases, with 13 bases between. The DNA of the CDR3 is TGTGCCAGCAGCTTAGCGCCTAGTTCGAGAGAGACCCAGTACTTC. Its protein is CASSLAPSSRETQYF. The complete variable domain, with remaining parts taken from reference TRBV13 and TRBJ2-5, reads AAGVIQSPRHLIKEKRETATLKCYPIPRHDTVYWYQQGPGQDPQFLISFYEKMQSDKGSIPDRFSAQQFSDYHSELNMSSLELGDSALYFCASSLAPSSRETQYFGPGTRLLVL.

This clonotype was counted ten times or more. The genes are TRBV3-1 and TRBJ2-3, with 10 bases that match TRBD2. Germline CDR1 and CDR2: LGHDT and YNNKEL (reference sequence). The CDR3 totals 17 residues. Trimming cost V 0 bases and J 7 bases; bases outside gene matches: 10. The DNA of the CDR3 is TGTGCCAGCAGCCAAGATATAGCTAGCGGGAGCAGGAATACGCAGTATTTT. The encoded protein is CASSQDIASGSRNTQYF.